The clone carrying this T cell receptor (beta chain) was observed a few times. The target antigen is unknown. Time point here: late sampling 161 to 241 days after vaccination in a few convalescent patients. Described treatment: approximately nine-day PBMC culture with coronavirus spike peptide pools or control peptides (ViraFEST assay). ViraFEST enlarged antigen-specific T cell populations with peptide pools and afterwards sequenced TCRs. The sample belongs to a study of vaccination and CD4 T cells after COVID-19. Study in general: The post-vaccine samples came a median around 71 days after dose two (range 14 to 241). No peptide, an HIV-1 Nef pool, or a CEFX pool was what each control culture received.

Sequencing of cultured CD4+ T cell DNA used the Oncomine TCR Beta short-read assay. TCRdb re-called the PCR reads with MiXCR, one entry per CDR3 protein. The table shows approximately 18,000 distinct CDR3 sequences, with more than 45% occurring only once. This CDR3 has 14 residues. Germline CDR1 is SEHNR and CDR2 is FQNEAQ (reference sequence). With 4 bases clipped from V and 8 bases from J, the junction kept 10 bases outside the gene matches. V is TRBV7-9 and J is TRBJ1-2, with 7 bases aligning to TRBD1. The source is a human donor who had recovered from COVID-19. The input for sequencing was CD4+ T cells from blood, cultured in vitro, taken about 7 months after SARS-CoV-2 vaccination. The CDR3 coding sequence is TGTGCCAGCAGCTATAAACAGGGGACCCGCGGCTACACCTTC. It translates to CASSYKQGTRGYTF.